This TCR beta chain was obtained from a study of CD4 and CD8 cells across lung adenocarcinoma regions. Unmatched junction bases numbered 11, after V lost 5 bases and J lost 4 bases. The V gene's germline CDR1 is SGHAT and CDR2 FQDESV (reference sequence). The CDR3 totals 16 residues. Localized lung adenocarcinoma, a non-small cell lung cancer, affected the donors. TCRdb recomputed calls from the PCR reads with MiXCR, one row per CDR3 protein. This sample has about 25,000 distinct CDR3 sequences, with 53% found just once. The specimen was CD8+ T cells from the center of a lung tumor. The rearrangement joins TRBV11-1 to TRBJ1-1; 9 bases fit TRBD1. The source is a male donor with lung adenocarcinoma. The CD4 and CD8 labels of this study may be unreliable. This CDR3 is CASSPRDREFSTEAFF. The DNA for the CDR3 is TGTGCCAGCAGCCCCCGGGACAGGGAGTTCAGCACTGAAGCTTTCTTT.